The 32 T cell receptor beta chains listed next were all sequenced from one sample in a study of T cell responses to AZD1222 COVID-19 vaccine. Sequencing was performed with immunoSEQ multiplex PCR; in TCRdb, only in-frame clones are kept and a portion is missing. The sample consists of approximately 130,000 clones, approximately 93% of them appearing once. This specimen consisted of peripheral blood, obtained on day 0 of AZD1222 vaccination. These receptors were taken from an adult in good health.

The rearrangement uses TRBV7-6 and TRBJ1-2; 11 bases agree with TRBD1. Per germline, CDR1 SGHVS and CDR2 FNYEAQ. There are 15 residues in the CDR3. V trimming: 5 bases; J trimming: 2 bases; junction bases outside the gene matches: 4. The CDR3 loop reads CASSRGQGANYGYTF. DNA of the CDR3: TGTGCCAGCAGCAGAGGACAGGGGGCGAACTATGGCTACACCTTC.

This clone was detected a few times. The chain is built from TRBV3-1 (or the pseudogene TRBV3-2) and TRBJ2-7; no reliable D call. The CDR3 length is 13 residues. Germline CDR1 is LGHDT and CDR2 is YNNKEL (reference sequence). V lost 1 base to trimming and J lost 2 bases, with 6 bases between them. The CDR3 is CASSQGYTYEQYF. The CDR3 region has the DNA TGTGCCAGCAGCCAAGGGTATACCTACGAGCAGTACTTC.

This chain links TRBV30 with TRBJ1-6, with D hard to call. Trimming stripped 0 bases from V and 9 bases from J, with 15 bases between. Per the germline V gene, CDR1 is GTSNPN and CDR2 is SVGIG (reference sequence). The CDR3 spans 15 residues. The CDR3 loop is CAWSVGSIYLSPLHF. CDR3 bases: TGTGCCTGGAGTGTGGGATCCATATACCTTTCACCCCTCCACTTT.

The chain is built from TRBV7-9 and TRBJ1-6; D ambiguous. The V and J ends lost 5 bases and 7 bases respectively, with 15 bases between them. The CDR3 sequence is 15 residues long. Germline V CDR1 and CDR2: SEHNR, FQNEAQ (reference sequence). CDR3 sequence (DNA): TGTGCCAGCAGCCCGGAGGGTTTATCAAATTCACCCCTCCACTTT. It is translated as CASSPEGLSNSPLHF.

The CDR3 DNA is TGTGCCAGCAGCTTAGGGCTTGCGGATAATTCACCCCTCCACTTT. Its protein is CASSLGLADNSPLHF. The chain employs TRBV7-9 and TRBJ1-6; D not certain. The V end lost 1 base, the J end lost 5 bases, and 9 bases lay between the germline ends. The CDR3 contains 15 residues. Germline CDR1 and CDR2: SEHNR and FQNEAQ (reference sequence). The whole variable domain, remainder taken from reference TRBV7-9 and TRBJ1-6, is DTGVSQNPRHKITKRGQNVTFRCDPISEHNRLYWYRQTLGQGPEFLTYFQNEAQLEKSRLLSDRFSAERPKGSFSTLEIQRTEQGDSAMYLCASSLGLADNSPLHFGNGTRLTVT.

J is TRBJ2-6 and V is TRBV28, with unresolved D. Trimming stripped 4 bases from V and 4 bases from J, with 11 bases between. Germline V CDR1 and CDR2: MDHEN, SYDVKM. This CDR3 comprises 15 residues. CDR3 loop: CASSSSAGGANVLTF. The CDR3 DNA is TGTGCCAGCAGTTCGTCCGCCGGAGGGGCCAACGTCCTGACTTTC. Based on the CDR3 plus reference TRBV28 and TRBJ2-6, the full variable domain is DVKVTQSSRYLVKRTGEKVFLECVQDMDHENMFWYRQDPGLGLRLIYFSYDVKMKEKGDIPEGYSVSREKKERFSLILESASTNQTSMYLCASSSSAGGANVLTFGAGSRLTVL.

This chain uses TRBV7-2 with TRBJ2-7; D gene ambiguous. The CDR3 sequence is 12 residues long. Trimming stripped 6 bases from V and 3 bases from J, with 9 bases between. Germline CDR1 is SGHTA and CDR2 is FQGNSA. CDR3 protein: CASSIGSYEQYF. The CDR3 region has the DNA TGTGCCAGCAGTATTGGAAGCTACGAGCAGTACTTC.

The chain recombines TRBV5-6 with TRBJ1-2; D gene unclear. The germline V gene encodes CDR1 SGHDT and CDR2 YYEEEE. V lost 0 bases and J 7 bases, leaving 13 bases between the germline ends. The CDR3 spans 14 residues. In nucleotides, the CDR3 is TGTGCCAGCAGCTTGGCGCAGCCTCGTCCTGGCTACACCTTC. This gives the protein CASSLAQPRPGYTF. The whole variable domain, filled in from reference TRBV5-6 and TRBJ1-2, reads DAGVTQSPTHLIKTRGQQVTLRCSPKSGHDTVSWYQQALGQGPQFIFQYYEEEERQRGNFPDRFSGHQFPNYSSELNVNALLLGDSALYLCASSLAQPRPGYTFGSGTRLTVV.

The chain couples TRBV7-2 to TRBJ1-6; D ambiguous. Trimming cost V 5 bases and J 7 bases, with 9 bases left between them. The CDR3 has 13 residues. The germline V gene encodes CDR1 SGHTA and CDR2 FQGNSA. The CDR3 sequence is CASSMDRNSPLHF. CDR3 DNA sequence: TGTGCCAGCAGCATGGATCGGAATTCACCCCTCCACTTT. The full variable domain, completed using reference TRBV7-2 and TRBJ1-6, is GAGVSQSPSNKVTEKGKDVELRCDPISGHTALYWYRQSLGQGLEFLIYFQGNSAPDKSGLPSDRFSAERTGGSVSTLTIQRTQQEDSAVYLCASSMDRNSPLHFGNGTRLTVT.

CDR3 in amino acids: CASTKLGRGGYTF. As DNA, the CDR3 is TGTGCCAGCACTAAATTGGGACGCGGTGGCTACACCTTC. The chain is built from TRBV6-5 and TRBJ1-2; TRBD1 might be the D (5 bases). CDR1 and CDR2 from the germline V gene are MNHEY and SVGAGI. V lost 7 bases, J lost 7 bases, and 16 bases lay in between. The CDR3 totals 13 residues.

The rearrangement links TRBV6-1 to TRBJ1-1, with 7 nucleotides matching TRBD1. Unmatched junction bases numbered 11, after V lost 2 bases and J lost 5 bases. The CDR3 runs 16 residues. The germline CDR1 and CDR2 sequences are MNHNS and SASEGT. As DNA, the CDR3 is TGTGCCAGCAGTGAATGGAACAGGGGAAGGGGGACTGAAGCTTTCTTT. Translating gives CASSEWNRGRGTEAFF.

In this sample, this clone turned up a few times. The genes are TRBV5-5 and TRBJ2-2; D is unresolved. This CDR3 comprises 11 residues. CDR1 and CDR2 (germline): SGHKS, YYEKEE (reference sequence). The ends were cut back, 2 bases at V and 6 bases at J, with 2 bases in the middle. CDR3 in DNA: TGTGCCAGCAGCTTCGCCGGGGAGCTGTTTTTT. It yields the protein CASSFAGELFF. Supplemented by reference TRBV5-5 and TRBJ2-2, the full variable domain reads DAGVTQSPTHLIKTRGQQVTLRCSPISGHKSVSWYQQVLGQGPQFIFQYYEKEERGRGNFPDRFSARQFPNYSSELNVNALLLGDSALYLCASSFAGELFFGEGSRLTVL.

V gene TRBV6-5 combines with J gene TRBJ1-3, with 8 bases fitting TRBD1. From germline, CDR1 is MNHEY and CDR2 SVGAGI. The CDR3 is 14 amino acids. V was clipped by 6 bases and J by 7 bases; unmatched bases: 8. The CDR3 is CASSYKDRENTIYF. CDR3 DNA: TGTGCCAGCAGCTACAAGGACAGGGAGAACACCATATATTTT.

This rearrangement joins TRBV27 to TRBJ2-4, with TRBD1 matching over 10 bases. Germline CDR1 is MNHEY and CDR2 is SMNVEV (reference sequence). The CDR3 contains 16 residues. V trimming: 6 bases; J trimming: 0 bases; junction bases outside the gene matches: 5. This chain's CDR3 is CASRRTGGLAKNIQYF. DNA for the CDR3: TGTGCCAGCAGGAGGACAGGGGGACTAGCCAAAAACATTCAGTACTTC.

This chain uses TRBV16 with TRBJ2-2; TRBD2 matches 9 bases. V lost 0 bases and J lost 9; bases outside the gene matches: 5. The germline CDR1 and CDR2 sequences are KGHSY and FQNENV. CDR3 size: 15 residues. CDR3 sequence (DNA): TGTGCCAGCAGCCAATCGCAGCGGGAGGCCAGGGAGCTGTTTTTT. Its translation is CASSQSQREARELFF.

V usage is TRBV28 and J usage is TRBJ1-6; 8 bases match TRBD1. The CDR3 totals 17 residues. Trimming removed 7 bases from V and 7 bases from J; junction bases left unmatched: 15. Germline CDR1 and CDR2: MDHEN and SYDVKM. The CDR3 DNA follows: TGTGCCAGCAATTCTCCTGGGCGGACAGGGAGGAATTCACCCCTCCACTTT. It codes for CASNSPGRTGRNSPLHF.

This chain links TRBV19 with TRBJ2-1; 10 nucleotides match TRBD2. V trimming: 2 bases; J trimming: 9 bases; junction bases outside the gene matches: 7. The germline V gene encodes CDR1 LNHDA and CDR2 SQIVND (reference sequence). CDR3 length: 15 residues. CDR3 nucleotides: TGTGCCAGTAGTATACCTAGCGGGAGAGACCCTGAGCAGTTCTTC. This sequence encodes CASSIPSGRDPEQFF.

The V and J genes are TRBV6-5 and TRBJ2-1, with TRBD2 matching over 7 bases. Germline values: CDR1 MNHEY, CDR2 SVGAGI. CDR3 length: 15 amino acids. V was clipped by 5 bases and J by 7 bases; unmatched bases: 11. CDR3 in DNA: TGTGCCAGCAGTCCCCTGGGCGGGAGTATAAATGAGCAGTTCTTC. Its translation: CASSPLGGSINEQFF.

The V call is TRBV27, the J call TRBJ1-2, with 10 bases that match TRBD1. The CDR3 is 15 residues long. The germline gives CDR1 MNHEY, CDR2 SMNVEV (reference sequence). The V and J ends lost 6 bases and 4 bases, in that order; junction bases with no gene match: 8. CDR3 in amino acids: CASREGQGQTYGYTF. Written as DNA, the CDR3 is TGTGCCAGCAGGGAGGGACAGGGGCAAACCTATGGCTACACCTTC.

This chain uses TRBV6-5 with TRBJ2-1; a possible D gene is TRBD2 (5 bases). CDR3 length: 14 amino acids. Germline V gene lookup returns CDR1 MNHEY and CDR2 SVGAGI. Trimming left V 6 bases short and J 6 bases short, with 15 bases between. DNA for the CDR3: TGTGCCAGCAGCGGCGGGTCGCTTTCCAATGAGCAGTTCTTC. Protein: CASSGGSLSNEQFF.

The rearrangement joins TRBV4-3 to TRBJ1-2; D not resolved. Germline CDR1 LGHNA, CDR2 YSLEER. The CDR3 spans 15 residues. V lost 0 bases and J lost 6, with 14 bases in between. CDR3 sequence reads: CASSQDLERLDGYTF. CDR3 nucleotides: TGCGCCAGCAGCCAAGATTTGGAACGCCTGGATGGCTACACCTTC.

J is TRBJ1-1 and V is TRBV30, with a possible D match to TRBD1 (5 bases). Germline CDR1 and CDR2: GTSNPN and SVGIG (reference sequence). This CDR3 has 15 amino acids. Trimming took off 1 base at V and 1 base at J, with 13 bases between the two ends. The CDR3 here is CAWSAVWGKNTEAFF. CDR3 DNA: TGTGCCTGGAGTGCGGTGTGGGGGAAGAACACTGAAGCTTTCTTT.

J is TRBJ1-5 and V is TRBV2; unclear D gene. Germline-derived CDR1 and CDR2 are SNHLY and FYNNEI. The CDR3 sequence is 13 residues long. V gave up 2 bases and J gave up 6 bases, with 8 bases separating them. This chain's CDR3 is CASSENWGQPQHF. CDR3 DNA sequence: TGTGCCAGCAGTGAAAATTGGGGTCAGCCCCAGCATTTT.

This clone was picked up one time. V usage is TRBV10-3 and J usage is TRBJ1-6; 9 bases are shared with TRBD1. V gave up 2 bases and J gave up 5 bases; unmatched junction bases: 7. CDR1 is ENHRY and CDR2 is SYGVKD in the germline V gene. This CDR3 comprises 17 residues. The CDR3 nucleotides read TGTGCCATCAGTGAGACACTCACAGGGGGCAATAATTCACCCCTCCACTTT. Amino acids: CAISETLTGGNNSPLHF.

This clone was detected only once. The chain is built from TRBV28 and TRBJ2-5, with 7 bases that match TRBD2. V was clipped by 8 bases and J by 1 base; unmatched bases: 4. The CDR3 consists of 13 residues. CDR1 is MDHEN, CDR2 SYDVKM, per germline. For the CDR3, the DNA is TGTGCCAGCCAGCGGGAACGCCAAGAGACCCAGTACTTC. Translating gives CASQRERQETQYF. The full variable domain, completed using reference TRBV28 and TRBJ2-5, is DVKVTQSSRYLVKRTGEKVFLECVQDMDHENMFWYRQDPGLGLRLIYFSYDVKMKEKGDIPEGYSVSREKKERFSLILESASTNQTSMYLCASQRERQETQYFGPGTRLLVL.

The chain combines TRBV7-8 with TRBJ1-5, with D possibly matching TRBD1 (5 bases). Deletions cut 4 bases from V and 3 bases from J, with 16 bases between. The length of the CDR3 is 16 residues. The V gene's germline CDR1 is SGHVS and CDR2 FQNEAQ. The CDR3 region is CASSWGGRYFNQPQHF. The CDR3 DNA sequence: TGTGCCAGCAGCTGGGGGGGTCGGTACTTCAATCAGCCCCAGCATTTT.

The chain is built from TRBV29-1 and TRBJ1-1; D is ambiguous. V lost 6 bases to trimming and J lost 1 base, with 15 bases between them. The length of the CDR3 is 14 residues. CDR1 is SQVTM and CDR2 is ANQGSEA in the germline V gene. The DNA for the CDR3 is TGCAGCGTCGGTCGGACCTTAACGAACACTGAAGCTTTCTTT. Amino acid sequence: CSVGRTLTNTEAFF.

V usage is TRBV6-6 and J usage is TRBJ1-4; 7 bases are a match to TRBD1. The CDR3 runs 15 residues. Unmatched junction bases numbered 8, after V lost 5 bases and J lost 5 bases. From germline, CDR1 is MNHNY and CDR2 SVGAGI (reference sequence). CDR3 region: CASSNGTARNEKLFF. CDR3 nucleotide sequence: TGTGCCAGCAGTAACGGGACAGCTAGGAATGAAAAACTGTTTTTT.

The chain is built from TRBV5-1 and TRBJ1-1; D may be TRBD1 (6 bases). Trimming cost V 4 bases and J 8 bases, with 21 bases left between them. Germline V lookup: CDR1 SGHRS, CDR2 YFSETQ. The CDR3 length is 15 residues. DNA for the CDR3: TGCGCCAGCAGCCCGAACATGGACAGAGGGGGGGAAGCTTTCTTT. Protein product: CASSPNMDRGGEAFF. Full variable domain (remainder filled in from reference TRBV5-1 and TRBJ1-1): KAGVTQTPRYLIKTRGQQVTLSCSPISGHRSVSWYQQTPGQGLQFLFEYFSETQRNKGNFPGRFSGRQFSNSRSEMNVSTLELGDSALYLCASSPNMDRGGEAFFGQGTRLTVV.

The chain couples TRBV30 to TRBJ2-7, with TRBD1 matching 7 bases. The germline CDR1 and CDR2 sequences are GTSNPN and SVGIG (reference sequence). The J segment lost 5 bases and the V segment lost 0 bases, leaving 13 bases of the junction unmatched. The CDR3 spans 16 residues. The CDR3 sequence is CAWSVRGEGAFNEQYF. CDR3 DNA sequence: TGTGCCTGGAGTGTACGAGGAGAGGGGGCATTCAACGAGCAGTACTTC.

The V call is TRBV19, the J call TRBJ2-3, with D possibly matching TRBD2 (5 bases). Germline V gene data show CDR1 as LNHDA and CDR2 as SQIVND (reference sequence). The V gene lost 7 bases and the J gene lost 4 bases, with 15 bases spanning the gap. The CDR3 has 14 amino acids. CDR3 residues: CASTPAAGADTQYF. The CDR3 bases are TGTGCCAGTACCCCAGCGGCGGGCGCAGATACGCAGTATTTT.

This clone was seen just once. This rearrangement joins TRBV6-5 to TRBJ1-1; D is perhaps TRBD1 (5 bases). CDR3 length: 13 residues. Germline assignment: CDR1 MNHEY and CDR2 SVGAGI. The V gene lost 4 bases and the J gene lost 8 bases, with 14 bases spanning the gap. The DNA for the CDR3 is TGTGCCAGCAGTTCGGACACCTGGCCCGAAGCTTTCTTT. Its protein product is CASSSDTWPEAFF.